In its sample, the clone carrying this T cell receptor beta chain was seen many times. What it binds is unknown. From the 5' RACE reads, TCRdb called clonotypes with MiXCR, one entry per CDR3 protein. The profile shows about 290,000 distinct CDR3 sequences, more than 15% of them singletons. The data are from a study of T-cell memory formation after mild COVID-19. Study-wide results and caveats: In pre-infection memory, a portion of responding clones appeared, which suggested that cross-reactive memory joined.

The CDR3 extends over 17 amino acids. Germline values: CDR1 LGHNA, CDR2 YSLEER. V dropped 4 bases and J dropped 0; count of bases not matched to a gene: 10. The receptor comes from a man younger than 30 who had mild COVID-19 (a few samples of this study predate the infection). Cell type and time point are not known. The sequenced sample consisted of PBMCs or a T cell subset sorted from them (not recorded which). The chain couples TRBV4-3 to TRBJ1-2, with 8 bases fitting TRBD1. CDR3 sequence: CASSRTIDRGPNYGYTF. DNA of the CDR3: TGCGCCAGCAGCCGTACTATAGACAGGGGCCCTAACTATGGCTACACCTTC.